Listed here are 31 T cell receptor beta chains from one sample, sequenced in a study of T cells in Graves' hyperthyroidism and ophthalmopathy. Amplification of TCR beta CDR3 regions was performed using RNA transcripts as template. First-round RT-PCR targeting the TCR CDR3 was performed with the HTBI primer set. Using its own MiXCR run on the multiplex PCR reads, TCRdb lists one record per CDR3 protein. The sample consists of about 610,000 distinct CDR3 sequences, about 14% of them appearing once. Sequenced sample: blood. The receptors derive from a woman between 35 and 50 years old with Graves' ophthalmopathy.

This clonotype was recorded many times. At one boundary the junction diverges from the germline segment, which might be a read error. The chain employs TRBV19 and TRBJ2-5; TRBD2 might be the D (5 bases). The germline gives CDR1 LNHDA, CDR2 SQIVND (reference sequence). The CDR3 length is 14 residues. This chain's CDR3 is CASSIRADQETQYF. CDR3 nucleotides: TGTGCCAGCAGTATTAGAGCGGACCAAGAGACCCAGTACTTC.

A few counts support this clonotype. CDR3 in DNA: TGTGCCAGCCGACTAGACAGGGCGCTCTATGGCTACACCTTC. This translates into CASRLDRALYGYTF. The chain carries TRBV12-3 or TRBV12-4 and TRBJ1-2; the match to TRBD1 covers 7 bases. After removal of 8 bases from V and 4 bases from J, the junction contained 10 bases not matched to a gene. The CDR3 is 14 residues long.

This clonotype was detected ten times or more. The chain has TRBV20-1 and TRBJ1-1; a weak D match, TRBD1 (5 bases). Germline CDR1 and CDR2: DFQATT and SNEGSKA (reference sequence). The CDR3 covers 14 residues. V was clipped by 6 bases and J by 11 bases, with 25 bases between them. DNA for the CDR3: TGCAGTGCACCGCCAACCAGGGCCGTGCGATGGGCTTTCTTT. Amino acids: CSAPPTRAVRWAFF.

V is TRBV3-1 and J is TRBJ2-7, with unresolved D. The CDR3 totals 13 residues. Germline V CDR1 and CDR2: LGHDT, YNNKEL (reference sequence). V was shortened by 2 bases and J by 7 bases, with 12 bases between the two germline ends. The CDR3 nucleotides read TGTGCCAGCAGCCAAAACTCAAGACCGGAGCAGTACTTC. This gives the protein CASSQNSRPEQYF.

This clonotype was counted ten times or more. The chain couples TRBV2 to TRBJ2-2; TRBD2 might be the D (6 bases). The CDR3 runs 14 residues. The germline V gene encodes CDR1 SNHLY and CDR2 FYNNEI. Trimming took off 3 bases at V and 2 bases at J, with 7 bases between the two ends. The CDR3 here is CASSEGLNTGELFF. In DNA, the CDR3 is TGTGCCAGCAGTGAGGGACTCAACACCGGGGAGCTGTTTTTT. The whole variable domain, filled in from reference TRBV2 and TRBJ2-2, reads EPEVTQTPSHQVTQMGQEVILRCVPISNHLYFYWYRQILGQKVEFLVSFYNNEISEKSEIFDDQFSVERPDGSNFTLKIRSTKLEDSAMYFCASSEGLNTGELFFGEGSRLTVL.

There are many counts of this clonotype. This chain links TRBV6-2 or TRBV6-3 with TRBJ2-2; no definite D call. Germline V CDR1 and CDR2: MNHEY, SVGEGT. This CDR3 has 16 residues. Trimming left V 2 bases short and J 6 bases short, with 16 bases between. CDR3 sequence: CASSYPDLAKAGELFF. CDR3 nucleotides: TGTGCCAGCAGTTACCCGGACCTGGCTAAGGCCGGGGAGCTGTTTTTT.

This clonotype has ten or more counts. CDR3 bases: TGCAGCGGAGGACAGTTCATGAACACTGAAGCTTTCTTT. Its translation: CSGGQFMNTEAFF. The V call is TRBV29-1, the J call TRBJ1-1, with D possibly being TRBD1 (6 bases). Per the germline V gene, CDR1 is SQVTM and CDR2 is ANQGSEA. CDR3 length equals 13 residues. V shed 7 bases and J shed 0 bases, with 12 bases lying between them.

In its sample, this clonotype was seen a few times. The V call is TRBV30, the J call TRBJ1-5; D call uncertain. The CDR3 runs to 12 residues. V was clipped by 1 base and J by 5 bases, with 6 bases between them. From germline, CDR1 is GTSNPN and CDR2 SVGIG (reference sequence). CDR3 region: CAWSAPYQPQHF. Written as DNA, the CDR3 is TGTGCCTGGAGTGCACCCTATCAGCCCCAGCATTTT.

The genes are TRBV3-1 and TRBJ2-7, with D perhaps matching TRBD2 (6 bases). Germline V CDR1 and CDR2: LGHDT, YNNKEL (reference sequence). The CDR3 spans 15 residues. Trimming removed 1 base from V and 6 bases from J, with 16 bases in between. CDR3 amino acids: CASSQGSGVRGEQYF. In DNA form, the CDR3 reads TGTGCCAGCAGCCAAGGCTCGGGAGTAAGAGGCGAGCAGTACTTC.

This rearrangement joins TRBV19 to TRBJ1-2; tentative D call: TRBD1 (6 bases). Germline CDR1 LNHDA, CDR2 SQIVND (reference sequence). This CDR3 is 15 amino acids long. V gave up 4 bases and J gave up 3 bases, with 15 bases separating them. The CDR3, as DNA: TGTGCCAGTAGTAGAACAGGGAGTGTAGACTATGGCTACACCTTC. Translated: CASSRTGSVDYGYTF.

This clonotype has ten or more counts. The genes are TRBV29-1 and TRBJ2-7; TRBD2 matches 8 bases. Germline loops: CDR1 SQVTM, CDR2 ANQGSEA. The CDR3 covers 13 residues. With V trimmed by 8 bases and J by 0 bases, 6 bases remained unmatched. The CDR3 nucleotides are TGCAGCTCCCGGGGGGGGAGCTCCTACGAGCAGTACTTC. As protein: CSSRGGSSYEQYF.

This clonotype was picked up many times. The chain links TRBV3-1 to TRBJ2-7, with 11 bases lining up with TRBD2. In germline, CDR1 is LGHDT, CDR2 YNNKEL (reference sequence). This CDR3 contains 16 residues. V was pared by 0 bases and J by 7 bases, with 8 bases of the junction left unmatched. CDR3 in DNA: TGTGCCAGCAGCCAAGATATTGTGGGACTAGCGGAAGAGCAGTACTTC. Translated: CASSQDIVGLAEEQYF.

J is TRBJ1-5 and V is TRBV28, with D maybe TRBD1 (5 bases). CDR1 is MDHEN, CDR2 SYDVKM, per germline. The CDR3 extends over 15 amino acids. Trimming shortened V by 6 bases and J by 1 base, and 13 bases separated the two germline ends. CDR3 sequence (DNA): TGTGCCAGCAGGACAAATCGGGGGAGCAATCAGCCCCAGCATTTT. It encodes CASRTNRGSNQPQHF.

In this sample, this clonotype turned up a few times. V and J are TRBV30 and TRBJ1-1, with 7 positions matching TRBD1. Germline lookup yields CDR1 GTSNPN and CDR2 SVGIG (reference sequence). V shed 0 bases, J shed 2 bases, and the junction held 6 bases outside the gene matches. The CDR3 totals 15 residues. The CDR3 DNA reads as TGTGCCTGGAGTGTAATGGGGACAGCAAACACTGAAGCTTTCTTT. Its translation: CAWSVMGTANTEAFF.

Only a few counts were recorded for this clonotype. V usage is TRBV29-1 and J usage is TRBJ2-5; unclear D gene. Trimming pared 4 bases from V and 2 bases from J, leaving 11 bases between. The germline gives CDR1 SQVTM, CDR2 ANQGSEA. This CDR3 has 13 amino acids. DNA of the CDR3: TGCAGCGTTGTCCGGGTACCGCAAGAGACCCAGTACTTC. Encoded protein: CSVVRVPQETQYF.

CDR3 bases: TGTGCCAGCAGCCCAGAGGGCAGTTTAAGAGCGGGTATGAACACCGGGGAGCTGTTTTTT. Translating gives CASSPEGSLRAGMNTGELFF. This chain links TRBV13 with TRBJ2-2, with D possibly being TRBD2 (6 bases). CDR1 and CDR2 (germline): PRHDT, FYEKMQ (reference sequence). CDR3 length: 20 amino acids. Trimming took 5 bases from V and 1 from J, leaving 26 bases between them.

The chain carries TRBV6-2 or TRBV6-3 and TRBJ2-3, with 9 bases fitting TRBD1. Germline loops: CDR1 MNHEY, CDR2 SVGEGT. The CDR3 loop spans 17 amino acids. V lost 4 bases and J lost 6; bases outside the gene matches: 14. The CDR3, as DNA: TGTGCCAGCAGTTCGGGACAGGGCCCCATAACGGTTGATACGCAGTATTTT. It is translated as CASSSGQGPITVDTQYF.

This clonotype was picked up many times. Possible read error: a much larger clone is one base away. The chain combines TRBV2 with TRBJ1-1; D remains unclear. In germline, CDR1 is SNHLY, CDR2 FYNNEI. This CDR3 has 12 residues. The V and J ends lost 1 base and 1 base respectively, with 1 base between them. The DNA for the CDR3 is TGTGCCAGCAGTGAAGAGAACACTGAAGCTTTCTTT. It is translated as CASSEENTEAFF.

V and J are TRBV28 and TRBJ2-5; D unclear. CDR3 length: 10 amino acids. Germline V CDR1 and CDR2: MDHEN, SYDVKM. V was trimmed by 9 bases and J by 4 bases, leaving 6 bases between them. The CDR3 DNA is TGTGCCAGTCAGAGAGAGACCCAGTACTTC. It codes for CASQRETQYF.

The chain uses TRBV7-9 and TRBJ2-2, with D possibly TRBD1 on 5 matching bases. Germline CDR1 and CDR2: SEHNR and FQNEAQ (reference sequence). The CDR3 runs to 13 residues. V dropped 4 bases and J dropped 10 bases, with 13 bases sitting between them. CDR3 DNA: TGTGCCAGCAGCTCAAGGGGTCCGGAGGAGCTGTTTTTT. Translation gives CASSSRGPEELFF.

This clonotype was seen repeatedly, ten times or more. This sequence joins TRBV11-2 and TRBJ2-1; 10 bases agree with TRBD2. The junction had 3 bases not matched to a gene; V was cut back by 3 bases and J by 4 bases. This CDR3 has 15 residues. The germline CDR1 and CDR2 sequences are SGHAT and FQNNGV. The chain's CDR3 is CASSFQAGGYNEQFF. Here the CDR3 DNA reads TGTGCCAGCAGCTTTCAAGCGGGAGGGTACAATGAGCAGTTCTTC.

This chain connects TRBV12-3 or TRBV12-4 to TRBJ1-1; TRBD1 might be the D (6 bases). The CDR3 extends over 14 amino acids. The germline V and J ends were trimmed by 6 bases and 3 bases, with 14 bases remaining between them. CDR3 sequence (DNA): TGTGCCAGCAGGCCGACAGGAGAATACACTGAAGCTTTCTTT. This gives the protein CASRPTGEYTEAFF.

The rearrangement joins TRBV27 to TRBJ2-7; D might be TRBD2 (6 bases). In germline, CDR1 is MNHEY, CDR2 SMNVEV (reference sequence). The CDR3 is 13 amino acids. V lost 7 bases and J lost 5, with 15 bases in between. The CDR3 DNA sequence: TGTGCCAGCAACCAGGGACTTGATAACGAGCAGTACTTC. Protein sequence: CASNQGLDNEQYF.

At least ten counts were recorded for this clonotype. This chain joins TRBV25-1 and TRBJ2-7, with D tentatively TRBD1 (5 bases). Deletions cut 2 bases from V and 0 bases from J, with 14 bases between. The CDR3 has 16 residues. The germline gives CDR1 MGHDK, CDR2 SYGVNS. The CDR3 DNA is TGTGCCAGCAGTGAAGCGCCAGGGATAGACTCCTACGAGCAGTACTTC. Its translation: CASSEAPGIDSYEQYF.

This clonotype occurred many times. The V gene is TRBV6-5, the J gene TRBJ2-7, with D tentatively TRBD2 (6 bases). Per germline, CDR1 MNHEY and CDR2 SVGAGI. V was cut by 4 bases and J by 9 bases, with 22 bases left in between. This CDR3 has 15 amino acids. Here the CDR3 DNA reads TGTGCCAGCAGTTCGAGGCAAACTAGCCGCCCGGCGCAGTACTTC. This sequence encodes CASSSRQTSRPAQYF.

This clonotype showed up just a few times. The chain employs TRBV20-1 and TRBJ2-2; D is undetermined. The germline CDR1 and CDR2 sequences are DFQATT and SNEGSKA (reference sequence). V was clipped by 2 bases and J by 1 base, with 2 bases between them. The CDR3 contains 12 residues. CDR3: CSARRNTGELFF. The DNA of the CDR3 is TGCAGTGCTAGAAGGAACACCGGGGAGCTGTTTTTT.

This clonotype showed up many times. The chain employs TRBV2 and TRBJ2-7; TRBD1 agrees at 11 bases. Trimming cost V 7 bases and J 4 bases; bases outside gene matches: 6. The germline V gene encodes CDR1 SNHLY and CDR2 FYNNEI. This CDR3 comprises 14 residues. CDR3 nucleotide sequence: TGTGCCAGCATAAGGACAGGGGGCCGATACGAGCAGTACTTC. Protein: CASIRTGGRYEQYF.

This clonotype was detected many times. This sequence joins TRBV19 and TRBJ1-5; 8 bases align to TRBD1. Per the germline V gene, CDR1 is LNHDA and CDR2 is SQIVND (reference sequence). Trimming cost V 3 bases and J 2 bases; bases outside gene matches: 3. The CDR3 covers 15 residues. The CDR3 is CASSMTGVGNQPQHF. The CDR3 region has the DNA TGTGCCAGTAGTATGACAGGGGTGGGCAATCAGCCCCAGCATTTT.

Many counts were recorded for this clonotype. This chain uses TRBV6-2 or TRBV6-3 with TRBJ2-7; tentative D call: TRBD2 (6 bases). The CDR3 sequence is 15 residues long. The V gene's germline CDR1 is MNHEY and CDR2 SVGEGT. V was pared by 0 bases and J by 3 bases, with 12 bases between. CDR3 protein: CASSYSWRGVYEQYF. The CDR3, as DNA: TGTGCCAGCAGTTACTCATGGCGGGGTGTCTACGAGCAGTACTTC.

This clonotype was counted ten times or more. The chain has TRBV6-5 and TRBJ1-5; D is unclear. V lost 5 bases and J lost 0, with 11 bases in between. The CDR3 has 15 residues. The germline CDR1 and CDR2 sequences are MNHEY and SVGAGI. The CDR3 loop is CASSPGTSSNQPQHF. For the CDR3, the DNA is TGTGCCAGCAGTCCAGGAACATCTAGCAATCAGCCCCAGCATTTT.

V gene TRBV12-3 or TRBV12-4 combines with J gene TRBJ1-6, with 8 bases matching TRBD1. This CDR3 comprises 15 residues. J gave up 1 base and V 6 bases, and 2 bases lay outside the gene matches. For the CDR3, the DNA is TGTGCCAGCAGCAGGGACAGGTCCTATAATTCACCCCTCCACTTT. It codes for CASSRDRSYNSPLHF.